This TCR beta chain was profiled in a study of cytomegalovirus exposure and HLA in healthy donors. Notes on the study in general: Some TCR beta chains (roughly 150 of them) were listed as cytomegalovirus-associated. The productive fraction for most TCR beta V segments was about 87% or about 30% in an earlier analysis. In a later analysis, most CMV-associated TCR beta chains appeared HLA-restricted. In a later analysis, donors in an Asian-associated ancestry cluster reportedly had fewer N-insertions in productive TCRs than the cohort mean.

As to this clone: What it binds is unknown.

Trimming at V came to 5 bases and at J to 5 bases, leaving 4 bases not matched to a gene. This CDR3 spans 13 amino acids. CDR1 SEHNR and CDR2 FQNEAQ come from the germline V gene (reference sequence). The PCR made use of 60 Vbeta and 13 Jbeta primers. Generated by immunoSEQ multiplex PCR, the TCRdb table keeps only in-frame clones and is missing some. The sample records 200,000 to 250,000 clones, 85% to 90% being singletons. This sequence joins TRBV7-9 and TRBJ2-7; 9 nucleotides match TRBD1. The sequencing sample was made of PBMCs. This sequence was found in a human donor in good health. This chain's CDR3 is CASSSWTGDEQYF. The CDR3 coding sequence is TGTGCCAGCAGCAGTTGGACAGGGGACGAGCAGTACTTC.